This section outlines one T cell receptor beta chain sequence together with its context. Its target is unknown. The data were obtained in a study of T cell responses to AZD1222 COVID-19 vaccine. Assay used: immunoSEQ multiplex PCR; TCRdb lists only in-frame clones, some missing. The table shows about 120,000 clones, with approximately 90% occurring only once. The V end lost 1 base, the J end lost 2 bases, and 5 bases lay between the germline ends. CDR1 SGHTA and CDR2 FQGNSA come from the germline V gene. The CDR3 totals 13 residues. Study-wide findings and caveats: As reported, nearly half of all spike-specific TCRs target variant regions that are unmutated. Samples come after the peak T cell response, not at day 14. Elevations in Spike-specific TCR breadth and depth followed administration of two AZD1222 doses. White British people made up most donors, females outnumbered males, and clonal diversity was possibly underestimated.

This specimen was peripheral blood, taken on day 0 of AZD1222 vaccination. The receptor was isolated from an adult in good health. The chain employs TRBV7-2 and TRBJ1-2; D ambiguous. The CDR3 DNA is TGTGCCAGCAGCTTAGACAACAACTATGGCTACACCTTC. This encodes CASSLDNNYGYTF. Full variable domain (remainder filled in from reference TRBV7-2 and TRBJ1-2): GAGVSQSPSNKVTEKGKDVELRCDPISGHTALYWYRQSLGQGLEFLIYFQGNSAPDKSGLPSDRFSAERTGGSVSTLTIQRTQQEDSAVYLCASSLDNNYGYTFGSGTRLTVV.